These 14 T cell receptor beta chains were all obtained from the same sample, sequenced in a study of cytomegalovirus exposure and HLA in healthy donors. Vbeta (60) and Jbeta (13) primers were used in the PCR. Some clones are missing from TCRdb's copy, which holds only in-frame ones; the method was immunoSEQ multiplex PCR. The profile covers some 200,000 clones, with roughly 85% appearing a single time and 1.5% to 2% taken by the ten largest. The sequencing input was PBMCs. The receptors come from a man aged 18-30 years in good health and CMV-seronegative.

The V call is TRBV4-3, the J call TRBJ2-3, with TRBD2 identical over 8 bases. CDR3 length equals 18 residues. With 3 bases clipped from V and 1 base from J, the junction kept 12 bases outside the gene matches. Germline CDR1 reads LGHNA; CDR2 reads YSLEER. Here the CDR3 reads CASSQVARISGGTDTQYF. CDR3 nucleotides: TGCGCCAGCAGCCAGGTAGCCCGGATTAGCGGGGGCACAGATACGCAGTATTTT.

The chain uses TRBV6-5 and TRBJ2-5; TRBD1 agrees at 9 bases. The J call is doubtful: the DNA matches TRBJ2-7 better. Germline V gene sequence: CDR1 MNHEY, CDR2 SVGAGI. The CDR3 is 14 amino acids. The CDR3 is CASSYRTGANEQYF. The CDR3 DNA reads as TGTGCCAGCAGTTACAGGACAGGGGCGAACGAGCAGTACTTC.

The chain carries TRBV5-1 and TRBJ2-2, with D possibly being TRBD2 (5 bases). CDR3 size: 15 residues. Trimming took off 4 bases at V and 4 bases at J, with 14 bases between the two ends. Germline CDR1 SGHRS, CDR2 YFSETQ. The CDR3 region has the DNA TGCGCCAGCAGCCCCGGGGTCGTGGGCACCGGGGAGCTGTTTTTT. Translation gives CASSPGVVGTGELFF. Full variable domain (missing parts from reference TRBV5-1 and TRBJ2-2): KAGVTQTPRYLIKTRGQQVTLSCSPISGHRSVSWYQQTPGQGLQFLFEYFSETQRNKGNFPGRFSGRQFSNSRSEMNVSTLELGDSALYLCASSPGVVGTGELFFGEGSRLTVL.

This clone was seen just once. V gene TRBV2 combines with J gene TRBJ1-5; D possibly corresponds to TRBD1 (5 bases). V lost 4 bases, J lost 1 base, and 8 bases lay in between. Germline CDR1 is SNHLY and CDR2 is FYNNEI. The CDR3 runs to 14 residues. CDR3 bases: TGTGCCAGCAGTGTAGGACAAAGCAATCAGCCCCAGCATTTT. This encodes CASSVGQSNQPQHF. Full variable domain (remainder filled in from reference TRBV2 and TRBJ1-5): EPEVTQTPSHQVTQMGQEVILRCVPISNHLYFYWYRQILGQKVEFLVSFYNNEISEKSEIFDDQFSVERPDGSNFTLKIRSTKLEDSAMYFCASSVGQSNQPQHFGDGTRLSIL.

The chain carries TRBV28 and TRBJ2-7; no definite D call. The CDR3 totals 13 residues. Germline V gives CDR1 MDHEN, CDR2 SYDVKM. The V and J ends lost 4 bases and 4 bases respectively, with 11 bases between them. CDR3 protein: CASSSPVSYEQYF. In DNA, the CDR3 is TGTGCCAGCAGTTCCCCAGTATCTTACGAGCAGTACTTC.

This clone appeared a single time. The chain is built from TRBV7-2 and TRBJ2-7, with 8 bases aligning to TRBD1. V lost 3 bases, J lost 6 bases, and 7 bases stayed unmatched. CDR1 and CDR2 (germline): SGHTA, FQGNSA. The length of the CDR3 is 14 residues. This CDR3 reads CASSLLTGAGEQYF. The CDR3 DNA follows: TGTGCCAGCAGCTTGTTGACAGGGGCCGGCGAGCAGTACTTC.

As to this clone: Other DNA sequences in the same sample also yield this CDR3. This chain uses TRBV19 with TRBJ2-7; TRBD2 is a possible D gene (5 bases). From germline, CDR1 is LNHDA and CDR2 SQIVND (reference sequence). V was shortened by 0 bases and J by 3 bases, with 9 bases between the two germline ends. This CDR3 region has 14 residues. CDR3 region: CASSIEPGSYEQYF. The CDR3 DNA is TGTGCCAGTAGTATAGAGCCTGGGAGCTACGAGCAGTACTTC.

The rearrangement uses TRBV5-6 and TRBJ2-5, with 9 bases matching TRBD1. Per the germline V gene, CDR1 is SGHDT and CDR2 is YYEEEE. CDR3 length: 15 amino acids. The J segment lost 1 base and the V segment lost 4 bases, leaving 5 bases of the junction unmatched. The DNA of the CDR3 is TGTGCCAGCAGCCACAGGGGGCAGATCCAAGAGACCCAGTACTTC. It yields the protein CASSHRGQIQETQYF. The entire variable domain, with the rest obtained from reference TRBV5-6 and TRBJ2-5, is as follows: DAGVTQSPTHLIKTRGQQVTLRCSPKSGHDTVSWYQQALGQGPQFIFQYYEEEERQRGNFPDRFSGHQFPNYSSELNVNALLLGDSALYLCASSHRGQIQETQYFGPGTRLLVL.

V is TRBV5-1 and J is TRBJ2-3; TRBD2 matches 14 bases. This CDR3 has 20 residues. CDR1 and CDR2 (germline): SGHRS, YFSETQ. V was pared by 0 bases and J by 0 bases, with 9 bases of the junction left unmatched. Here the CDR3 reads CASSLAGLAGGQVSTDTQYF. The CDR3 nucleotides are TGCGCCAGCAGCTTGGCCGGACTAGCGGGGGGCCAAGTAAGCACAGATACGCAGTATTTT.

The chain joins TRBV19 to TRBJ2-3, with D perhaps TRBD1 (5 bases). V lost 6 bases and J 1 base, leaving 14 bases between the germline ends. Germline V gives CDR1 LNHDA, CDR2 SQIVND (reference sequence). The CDR3 covers 15 residues. DNA of the CDR3: TGTGCCAGTAGAGCCACAGGATGGGGCACAGATACGCAGTATTTT. Residues: CASRATGWGTDTQYF.

This clone was recorded a few times. This chain links TRBV10-3 with TRBJ2-3; the D gene is possibly TRBD1 (6 bases). CDR1 is ENHRY and CDR2 is SYGVKD in the germline V gene. V dropped 7 bases and J dropped 0 bases, with 17 bases sitting between them. The CDR3 is 16 residues long. The CDR3 protein is CAITGQLDPSTDTQYF. For the CDR3, the DNA is TGTGCCATCACCGGACAGCTCGATCCTAGCACAGATACGCAGTATTTT.

The rearrangement links TRBV5-1 to TRBJ2-1; 12 positions agree with TRBD2. Germline V gene sequence: CDR1 SGHRS, CDR2 YFSETQ. The CDR3 is 16 amino acids. Trimming at V came to 3 bases and at J to 3 bases, leaving 4 bases not matched to a gene. The CDR3 nucleotides read TGCGCCAGCAGCTCAGGGACTAGCGGGTACTACAATGAGCAGTTCTTC. It translates to CASSSGTSGYYNEQFF. The full variable domain, rest sourced from reference TRBV5-1 and TRBJ2-1, is KAGVTQTPRYLIKTRGQQVTLSCSPISGHRSVSWYQQTPGQGLQFLFEYFSETQRNKGNFPGRFSGRQFSNSRSEMNVSTLELGDSALYLCASSSGTSGYYNEQFFGPGTRLTVL.

The V call is TRBV2, the J call TRBJ1-5; maybe TRBD1 (5 bases). The germline V and J ends were trimmed by 6 bases and 1 base, with 10 bases remaining between them. Per germline, CDR1 SNHLY and CDR2 FYNNEI. CDR3 size: 14 residues. DNA for the CDR3: TGTGCCAGCAGCCCCGACAGCAGCAATCAGCCCCAGCATTTT. As protein: CASSPDSSNQPQHF.

The V call is TRBV18, the J call TRBJ2-1, with 7 bases identical to TRBD2. The V gene end was trimmed by 6 bases and the J gene end by 2 bases; junction bases not matched to a gene: 10. This CDR3 comprises 16 residues. Per germline, CDR1 KGHSH and CDR2 LQKENI. CDR3 region: CASSPDGGRTYNEQFF. The CDR3 coding sequence is TGTGCCAGCTCCCCCGACGGCGGGAGAACCTACAATGAGCAGTTCTTC. Full variable domain (outside the CDR3, taken from reference TRBV18 and TRBJ2-1): NAGVMQNPRHLVRRRGQEARLRCSPMKGHSHVYWYRQLPEEGLKFMVYLQKENIIDESGMPKERFSAEFPKEGPSILRIQQVVRGDSAAYFCASSPDGGRTYNEQFFGPGTRLTVL.